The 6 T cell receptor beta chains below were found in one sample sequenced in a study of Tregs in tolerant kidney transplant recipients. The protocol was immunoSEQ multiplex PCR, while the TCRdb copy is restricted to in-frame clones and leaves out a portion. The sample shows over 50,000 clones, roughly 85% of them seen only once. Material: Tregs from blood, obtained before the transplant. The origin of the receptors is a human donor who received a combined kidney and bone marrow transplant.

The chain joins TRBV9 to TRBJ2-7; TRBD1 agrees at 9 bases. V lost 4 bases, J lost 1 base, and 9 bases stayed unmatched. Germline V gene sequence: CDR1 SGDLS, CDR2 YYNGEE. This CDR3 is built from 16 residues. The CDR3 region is CASSPARGTGSYEQYF. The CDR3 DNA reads TGTGCCAGCAGCCCCGCGAGAGGGACAGGGTCCTACGAGCAGTACTTC.

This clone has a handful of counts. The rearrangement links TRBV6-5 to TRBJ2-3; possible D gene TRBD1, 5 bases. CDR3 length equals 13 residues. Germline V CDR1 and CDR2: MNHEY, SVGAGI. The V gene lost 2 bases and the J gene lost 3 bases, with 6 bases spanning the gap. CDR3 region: CASSYGQTDTQYF. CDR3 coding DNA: TGTGCCAGCAGTTACGGACAAACAGATACGCAGTATTTT.

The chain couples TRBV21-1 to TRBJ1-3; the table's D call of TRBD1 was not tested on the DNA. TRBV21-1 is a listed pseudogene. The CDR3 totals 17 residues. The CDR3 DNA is TGTGCCAGCAGCAAAGTCCTCGCAGGGGAGAATGGAAACACCATATATTTT. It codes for CASSKVLAGENGNTIYF.

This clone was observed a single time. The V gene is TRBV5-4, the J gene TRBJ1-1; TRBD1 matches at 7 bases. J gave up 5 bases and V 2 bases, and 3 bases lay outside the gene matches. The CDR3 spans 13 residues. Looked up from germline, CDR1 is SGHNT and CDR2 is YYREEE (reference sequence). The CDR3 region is CASSLQGRTEAFF. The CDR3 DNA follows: TGTGCCAGCAGCTTACAGGGGAGAACTGAAGCTTTCTTT.

In nucleotides, the CDR3 is TGTGCCAGCAGCCCCTCCGCTAGCGAGCAGTACTTC. This sequence encodes CASSPSASEQYF. The chain uses TRBV6-5 and TRBJ2-7; D is unclear. V lost 6 bases and J 6 bases, leaving 12 bases between the germline ends. CDR1 MNHEY and CDR2 SVGAGI come from the germline V gene. The CDR3 runs to 12 residues.

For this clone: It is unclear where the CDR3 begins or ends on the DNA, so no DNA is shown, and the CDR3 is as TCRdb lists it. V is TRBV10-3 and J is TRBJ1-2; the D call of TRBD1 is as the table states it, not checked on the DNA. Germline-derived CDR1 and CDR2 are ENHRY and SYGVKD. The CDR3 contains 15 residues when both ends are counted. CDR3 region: CASSTSTAFNYGYTF.